This T cell receptor (beta chain) was found in a study of T cells in Graves' hyperthyroidism and ophthalmopathy. Using RNA transcripts as the source, TCR beta CDR3 regions were amplified. First-round RT-PCR targeting the TCR CDR3 was performed with the HTBI primer set. From the multiplex PCR reads, TCRdb called clonotypes with MiXCR, one entry per CDR3 protein. The table shows roughly 400,000 distinct CDR3 sequences, with around 15% occurring only once. This clonotype was counted at least ten times. The CDR3 runs to 15 residues. Germline values: CDR1 SGHTA, CDR2 FQGNSA. J lost 4 bases, V lost 6 bases, and 9 bases had no gene match.

The chain employs TRBV7-2 and TRBJ2-3; TRBD2 matches 8 bases. The TCR sequence derives from a man aged 50 to 59 with Graves' ophthalmopathy. The sample taken for sequencing was blood. CDR3 loop: CASSFSGSRADTQYF. The CDR3 DNA sequence: TGTGCCAGCAGTTTCAGCGGGAGTAGGGCAGATACGCAGTATTTT. Full variable domain (missing parts from reference TRBV7-2 and TRBJ2-3): GAGVSQSPSNKVTEKGKDVELRCDPISGHTALYWYRQSLGQGLEFLIYFQGNSAPDKSGLPSDRFSAERTGGSVSTLTIQRTQQEDSAVYLCASSFSGSRADTQYFGPGTRLTVL.